Shown below are 11 T cell receptor beta chains from a single sample sequenced in a study of CD8 T cells in Susac syndrome. Reverse transcription used about 0.45 to 1 ug RNA and random hexamers. TCRdb ran MiXCR on the immunoSEQ multiplex PCR reads and lists one entry per CDR3 protein. The sample contains roughly 400,000 distinct CDR3 sequences, around 85% of which appear only once. The sequenced sample consisted of CD8+ T cells from PBMCs. The origin of the receptors is a human donor with multiple sclerosis.

The CDR3 DNA reads TGTGCCAGACAGGGAAGGGCTTACGGCTACACCTTC. Translating it yields CARQGRAYGYTF. V is TRBV2 and J is TRBJ1-2; maybe TRBD1 (6 bases). Between the trimmed V and J ends, which lost 9 bases and 8 bases, there was a span of 16 bases. Germline assignment: CDR1 SNHLY and CDR2 FYNNEI. This CDR3 is built from 12 residues.

The chain is built from TRBV7-9 and TRBJ1-3; D unresolved. Trimming left V 5 bases short and J 3 bases short, with 11 bases between. CDR1 and CDR2 from the germline V gene are SEHNR and FQNEAQ (reference sequence). The CDR3 contains 14 residues. The CDR3 DNA reads as TGTGCCAGCAGCCCCCTTTCTGGTGGAAACACCATATATTTT. This translates into CASSPLSGGNTIYF.

V gene TRBV27 combines with J gene TRBJ2-1, with 10 bases lining up with TRBD2. V was pared by 7 bases and J by 8 bases, with 11 bases of the junction left unmatched. This CDR3 has 15 residues. Germline V gene data show CDR1 as MNHEY and CDR2 as SMNVEV (reference sequence). CDR3 sequence: CASTLLAGSTDEQFF. The CDR3 DNA follows: TGTGCCAGCACTCTACTAGCGGGATCGACCGATGAGCAGTTCTTC.

The J gene is TRBJ1-1, the V gene TRBV4-2, with no clear D. CDR1 and CDR2 from the germline V gene are LGHNA and YNFKEQ. The CDR3 runs to 14 residues. V lost 0 bases to trimming and J lost 2 bases, with 7 bases between them. The CDR3 DNA follows: TGTGCCAGCAGCCAAGATGGAGAAAACACTGAAGCTTTCTTT. Translation gives CASSQDGENTEAFF.

The chain combines TRBV2 with TRBJ1-2; the D is unclear. The CDR3 is 12 residues long. Germline CDR1 is SNHLY and CDR2 is FYNNEI. V gave up 8 bases and J gave up 3 bases, with 10 bases separating them. Here the CDR3 DNA reads TGTGCCAGCCCAGGCGAATACTATGGCTACACCTTC. Translating gives CASPGEYYGYTF. The whole variable domain, remainder taken from reference TRBV2 and TRBJ1-2, is EPEVTQTPSHQVTQMGQEVILRCVPISNHLYFYWYRQILGQKVEFLVSFYNNEISEKSEIFDDQFSVERPDGSNFTLKIRSTKLEDSAMYFCASPGEYYGYTFGSGTRLTVV.

The V gene is TRBV20-1, the J gene TRBJ2-2; D unclear. Germline V lookup: CDR1 DFQATT, CDR2 SNEGSKA (reference sequence). Trimming took 7 bases from V and 0 from J, leaving 6 bases between them. The CDR3 covers 12 residues. The CDR3 here is CSVQSNTGELFF. The CDR3 DNA is TGCAGTGTACAGTCGAACACCGGGGAGCTGTTTTTT.

This clonotype occurred once. The chain links TRBV5-4 to TRBJ2-1; weak D call: TRBD1 (5 bases). CDR3 length: 13 amino acids. Trimming removed 2 bases at V and 12 bases at J, with 15 bases between. CDR1 and CDR2 from the germline V gene are SGHNT and YYREEE (reference sequence). The CDR3 is CASSFAEGVRQFF. The CDR3 nucleotides read TGTGCCAGCAGCTTCGCCGAAGGGGTACGGCAGTTCTTC.

This clonotype is a singleton in its sample. This chain connects TRBV5-6 to TRBJ1-5; D gene uncertain. This CDR3 comprises 14 residues. Trimming stripped 3 bases from V and 0 bases from J, with 7 bases between. Germline V gene sequence: CDR1 SGHDT, CDR2 YYEEEE. For the CDR3, the DNA is TGTGCCAGCAGCTGGGGTCATAGCAATCAGCCCCAGCATTTT. Its translation: CASSWGHSNQPQHF.

The sample holds one count of this clonotype. The chain has TRBV12-3 or TRBV12-4 and TRBJ2-7, with TRBD1 identical over 7 bases. Trimming cost V 4 bases and J 3 bases; bases outside gene matches: 9. The length of the CDR3 is 15 residues. This CDR3 reads CASSSPDRDLYEQYF. The DNA for the CDR3 is TGTGCCAGCAGTTCCCCCGACAGGGATCTCTACGAGCAGTACTTC.

The chain has TRBV7-9 and TRBJ1-5, with D hard to call. The V gene lost 1 base and the J gene lost 0 bases, with 10 bases spanning the gap. The germline V gene encodes CDR1 SEHNR and CDR2 FQNEAQ (reference sequence). The CDR3 consists of 16 residues. As DNA, the CDR3 is TGTGCCAGCAGCTTAGGGGCACCGTATAGCAATCAGCCCCAGCATTTT. Protein: CASSLGAPYSNQPQHF.

J is TRBJ2-5 and V is TRBV2; D is possibly TRBD1 (6 bases). CDR3 size: 14 residues. In germline, CDR1 is SNHLY, CDR2 FYNNEI. V was clipped by 4 bases and J by 1 base, with 10 bases between them. CDR3 in amino acids: CASSGQVTQETQYF. The CDR3 DNA reads TGTGCCAGCAGTGGACAGGTCACCCAAGAGACCCAGTACTTC. Filled out from reference TRBV2 and TRBJ2-5, the complete variable domain reads EPEVTQTPSHQVTQMGQEVILRCVPISNHLYFYWYRQILGQKVEFLVSFYNNEISEKSEIFDDQFSVERPDGSNFTLKIRSTKLEDSAMYFCASSGQVTQETQYFGPGTRLLVL.